This entry lists 26 T cell receptor beta chains sequenced from one sample in a study of cytomegalovirus exposure and HLA in healthy donors. Researchers ran the PCR with 60 Vbeta and 13 Jbeta primers. Generated by immunoSEQ multiplex PCR, the TCRdb table keeps only in-frame clones and is missing some. The sample has about 140,000 clones; around 82% are singletons. Sequencing used PBMCs. The receptors were gathered from a man younger than 30 in good health and CMV-seropositive.

The rearrangement links TRBV27 to TRBJ1-5, with 7 bases matching TRBD1. CDR1 and CDR2 from the germline V gene are MNHEY and SMNVEV (reference sequence). This CDR3 region has 16 residues. The J segment lost 2 bases and the V segment lost 3 bases, leaving 7 bases of the junction unmatched. CDR3 sequence reads: CASSLAGGRRNQPQHF. The CDR3 nucleotides read TGTGCCAGCAGTTTGGCAGGGGGTCGGCGCAATCAGCCCCAGCATTTT.

V gene TRBV25-1 combines with J gene TRBJ1-1; D is possibly TRBD1 (6 bases). This CDR3 comprises 15 residues. Germline V gene lookup returns CDR1 MGHDK and CDR2 SYGVNS. V was cut by 3 bases and J by 5 bases, with 16 bases left in between. The CDR3 nucleotides are TGTGCCAGCAGTGATTGGTTAGGGGGAGGGACTGAAGCTTTCTTT. It encodes CASSDWLGGGTEAFF.

CDR3: CASSLSSGNQPQHF. Written as DNA, the CDR3 is TGTGCCAGCAGCTTGTCGAGCGGGAATCAGCCCCAGCATTTT. The V and J genes are TRBV11-2 and TRBJ1-5; no clear D. This CDR3 is built from 14 residues. The germline V gene encodes CDR1 SGHAT and CDR2 FQNNGV. With 3 bases removed from V and 4 bases from J, the gap between germline ends came to 10 bases. Combining the CDR3 with reference TRBV11-2 and TRBJ1-5 gives the whole variable domain EAGVAQSPRYKIIEKRQSVAFWCNPISGHATLYWYQQILGQGPKLLIQFQNNGVVDDSQLPKDRFSAERLKGVDSTLKIQPAKLEDSAVYLCASSLSSGNQPQHFGDGTRLSIL.

The V gene is TRBV5-1, the J gene TRBJ2-7; 9 bases map to TRBD1. Looked up from germline, CDR1 is SGHRS and CDR2 is YFSETQ. The trim removed 3 bases at V and 7 bases at J, leaving 14 bases unmatched. This CDR3 is built from 16 residues. CDR3 DNA sequence: TGCGCCAGCAGCTCAAGGACAGGGGCGGCGGCTGAGGAGCAGTACTTC. This encodes CASSSRTGAAAEEQYF.

The V and J genes are TRBV6-1 and TRBJ2-7; D is unresolved. Germline loops: CDR1 MNHNS, CDR2 SASEGT. The CDR3 covers 14 residues. Between the trimmed V and J ends, which lost 1 base and 6 bases, there was a span of 13 bases. The CDR3 region has the DNA TGTGCCAGCAGTGAAGTATCCGGGTCGGTCGAGCAGTACTTC. Translation gives CASSEVSGSVEQYF.

The chain joins TRBV28 to TRBJ1-1, with TRBD1 matching over 7 bases. Germline V gene lookup returns CDR1 MDHEN and CDR2 SYDVKM. Trimming at V came to 6 bases and at J to 1 base, leaving 5 bases not matched to a gene. The CDR3 totals 14 residues. The CDR3 nucleotides are TGTGCCAGCAGGGGGGGACAGAGGAACACTGAAGCTTTCTTT. Its translation: CASRGGQRNTEAFF.

This chain joins TRBV29-1 and TRBJ1-1; TRBD1 might be the D (6 bases). The CDR3 sequence is 14 residues long. V lost 6 bases and J lost 1, with 15 bases in between. Germline CDR1 reads SQVTM; CDR2 reads ANQGSEA. As DNA, the CDR3 is TGCAGCGTAGTCCGGGACACCAAGAACACTGAAGCTTTCTTT. Protein sequence: CSVVRDTKNTEAFF. Drawing the rest from reference TRBV29-1 and TRBJ1-1, the complete variable domain is SAVISQKPSRDICQRGTSLTIQCQVDSQVTMMFWYRQQPGQSLTLIATANQGSEATYESGFVIDKFPISRPNLTFSTLTVSNMSPEDSSIYLCSVVRDTKNTEAFFGQGTRLTVV.

The rearrangement links TRBV7-3 to TRBJ1-4; D is uncertain. CDR1 is SGHTA and CDR2 is FQGTGA in the germline V gene. The CDR3 length is 11 residues. Trimming took 2 bases from V and 10 from J, leaving 5 bases between them. The CDR3 sequence: CASSLAGKLFF. Here the CDR3 DNA reads TGTGCCAGCAGCTTAGCCGGAAAACTGTTTTTT.

J is TRBJ2-3 and V is TRBV28; maybe TRBD2 (5 bases). This CDR3 has 12 amino acids. Looked up from germline, CDR1 is MDHEN and CDR2 is SYDVKM. The V end lost 5 bases, the J end lost 5 bases, and 8 bases lay between the germline ends. The DNA for the CDR3 is TGTGCCAGCAGTAAACTAGTAGATACGCAGTATTTT. Protein product: CASSKLVDTQYF.

The rearrangement uses TRBV11-2 and TRBJ2-7; D may be TRBD2 (5 bases). The germline V gene encodes CDR1 SGHAT and CDR2 FQNNGV. V shed 4 bases and J shed 0 bases, with 7 bases lying between them. The CDR3 totals 13 residues. As DNA, the CDR3 is TGTGCCAGCAGCTACGGGGACTCCTACGAGCAGTACTTC. Translating it yields CASSYGDSYEQYF.

The J gene is TRBJ1-5, the V gene TRBV5-1; D is unclear. CDR1 SGHRS and CDR2 YFSETQ come from the germline V gene. The CDR3 runs to 13 residues. The V and J ends lost 4 bases and 3 bases respectively, with 8 bases between them. In DNA form, the CDR3 reads TGCGCCAGCAGCATAACCTACAATCAGCCCCAGCATTTT. It translates to CASSITYNQPQHF.

The CDR3 DNA reads TGTGCCAGCACCTTATCGGGCGGGGATGAAAAACTGTTTTTT. Translation: CASTLSGGDEKLFF. This rearrangement joins TRBV28 to TRBJ1-4; D is uncertain. CDR3 length equals 14 residues. The germline CDR1 and CDR2 sequences are MDHEN and SYDVKM. V was pared by 7 bases and J by 6 bases, with 15 bases between.

V and J are TRBV5-1 and TRBJ2-7, with TRBD1 matching 8 bases. The CDR3 has 14 residues. J was trimmed by 5 bases and V by 6 bases; bases with no gene match: 10. Germline CDR1 is SGHRS and CDR2 is YFSETQ. CDR3 in amino acids: CASKQGDRTDEQYF. Here the CDR3 DNA reads TGCGCCAGCAAACAGGGGGATCGGACTGACGAGCAGTACTTC.

This clone was found a few times. The rearrangement joins TRBV18 to TRBJ1-2, with D hard to call. CDR1 and CDR2 (germline): KGHSH, LQKENI. The V and J ends lost 3 bases and 6 bases respectively, with 17 bases between them. The length of the CDR3 is 15 residues. Written as DNA, the CDR3 is TGTGCCAGCTCACCGGTGCCTACTATGGGAGATGGCTACACCTTC. This gives the protein CASSPVPTMGDGYTF.

V gene TRBV23-1 combines with J gene TRBJ2-7, with 10 bases aligning to TRBD1. TRBV23-1 is annotated as an ORF whose role is uncertain. CDR3 length equals 17 residues. J lost 7 bases, V lost 7 bases, and 19 bases had no gene match. CDR3 sequence (DNA): TGCGCCAGCACCCTCCCTACCCTTCGACAGGGGGCAGATGAGCAGTACTTC. Amino acids: CASTLPTLRQGADEQYF.

This clone has only one observation. The chain has TRBV7-9 and TRBJ1-1, with D possibly TRBD1 on 6 matching bases. The CDR3 is 14 residues long. V dropped 3 bases and J dropped 0 bases, with 8 bases sitting between them. The germline V gene encodes CDR1 SEHNR and CDR2 FQNEAQ (reference sequence). The CDR3 DNA sequence: TGTGCCAGCAGCTTCGACAGGCTGAACACTGAAGCTTTCTTT. It translates to CASSFDRLNTEAFF. Complete variable domain (other parts from reference TRBV7-9 and TRBJ1-1): DTGVSQNPRHKITKRGQNVTFRCDPISEHNRLYWYRQTLGQGPEFLTYFQNEAQLEKSRLLSDRFSAERPKGSFSTLEIQRTEQGDSAMYLCASSFDRLNTEAFFGQGTRLTVV.

The chain links TRBV27 to TRBJ1-4, with D hard to call. Trimming shortened V by 1 base and J by 2 bases, and 11 bases separated the two germline ends. CDR1 and CDR2 from the germline V gene are MNHEY and SMNVEV (reference sequence). This CDR3 contains 16 residues. The CDR3 nucleotides are TGTGCCAGCAGTTTATATGCGGGAACGACTAATGAAAAACTGTTTTTT. Translation gives CASSLYAGTTNEKLFF.

The chain links TRBV5-1 to TRBJ2-1; 7 bases fit TRBD2. This CDR3 is built from 16 residues. After removal of 1 base from V and 3 bases from J, the junction contained 7 bases not matched to a gene. Germline CDR1 reads SGHRS; CDR2 reads YFSETQ. CDR3 loop: CASSLQAAGLYNEQFF. DNA of the CDR3: TGCGCCAGCAGCTTGCAAGCAGCGGGACTCTACAATGAGCAGTTCTTC.

The chain recombines TRBV7-9 with TRBJ2-1, with D maybe TRBD1 (6 bases). The CDR3 extends over 18 amino acids. V was pared by 5 bases and J by 1 base, with 21 bases between. Germline V gene lookup returns CDR1 SEHNR and CDR2 FQNEAQ (reference sequence). CDR3 loop: CASSPLGRGLRSYNEQFF. The CDR3, as DNA: TGTGCCAGCAGCCCGCTCGGCAGGGGTTTAAGGTCCTACAATGAGCAGTTCTTC.

V and J are TRBV27 and TRBJ1-5; no clear D. The ends were cut back, 5 bases at V and 4 bases at J, with 9 bases in the middle. Per the germline V gene, CDR1 is MNHEY and CDR2 is SMNVEV (reference sequence). This CDR3 is 13 amino acids long. For the CDR3, the DNA is TGTGCCAGCAGTCCAGAGGTGAATCAGCCCCAGCATTTT. It is translated as CASSPEVNQPQHF.

This sequence joins TRBV28 and TRBJ1-5, with TRBD1 matching over 7 bases. Germline CDR1 reads MDHEN; CDR2 reads SYDVKM. This CDR3 has 15 residues. V was clipped by 9 bases and J by 6 bases; unmatched bases: 14. The CDR3 region is CASKSTGVMGQPQHF. CDR3 in DNA: TGTGCCAGTAAATCTACAGGGGTAATGGGTCAGCCCCAGCATTTT.

The gene calls are TRBV28 and TRBJ2-7; D perhaps matches TRBD2 (5 bases). The V end lost 4 bases, the J end lost 1 base, and 17 bases lay between the germline ends. The CDR3 is made up of 16 amino acids. CDR1 is MDHEN, CDR2 SYDVKM, per germline. The CDR3 DNA follows: TGTGCCAGCAGTTCCCCGCGGGTACCGACTTCCTACGAGCAGTACTTC. The encoded protein is CASSSPRVPTSYEQYF. The whole variable domain, remainder taken from reference TRBV28 and TRBJ2-7, is DVKVTQSSRYLVKRTGEKVFLECVQDMDHENMFWYRQDPGLGLRLIYFSYDVKMKEKGDIPEGYSVSREKKERFSLILESASTNQTSMYLCASSSPRVPTSYEQYFGPGTRLTVT.

This clone was seen once. This chain links TRBV6-5 with TRBJ2-1; TRBD2 matches 10 bases. The J segment lost 2 bases and the V segment lost 4 bases, leaving 5 bases of the junction unmatched. The V gene's germline CDR1 is MNHEY and CDR2 SVGAGI. The CDR3 is 16 residues long. Here the CDR3 reads CASSSTGTSAYNEQFF. CDR3 bases: TGTGCCAGCAGTTCGACCGGGACTAGCGCCTACAATGAGCAGTTCTTC.

Comment on this clone: One end of the junction does not line up with germline, which may come from a read error. V and J are TRBV18 and TRBJ2-2; TRBD1 agrees at 9 bases. The CDR3 sequence is 15 residues long. Germline assignment: CDR1 KGHSH and CDR2 LQKENI. As DNA, the CDR3 is TGTGCTAGCTCCCCGGGACAGGGGAACACCGGGGAGCTGTTTTTT. Amino acids: CASSPGQGNTGELFF.

V and J are TRBV11-2 and TRBJ1-4, with TRBD1 matching 8 bases. The CDR3 is 15 residues long. Germline lookup yields CDR1 SGHAT and CDR2 FQNNGV. V dropped 4 bases and J dropped 7; count of bases not matched to a gene: 8. The DNA of the CDR3 is TGTGCCAGCAGCTACTCAGGGGGCTTGGGTGAAAAACTGTTTTTT. It encodes CASSYSGGLGEKLFF. The whole variable domain, remainder taken from reference TRBV11-2 and TRBJ1-4, is EAGVAQSPRYKIIEKRQSVAFWCNPISGHATLYWYQQILGQGPKLLIQFQNNGVVDDSQLPKDRFSAERLKGVDSTLKIQPAKLEDSAVYLCASSYSGGLGEKLFFGSGTQLSVL.

The rearrangement joins TRBV7-9 to TRBJ1-4; a possible D gene is TRBD1 (6 bases). The CDR3 totals 11 residues. Per the germline V gene, CDR1 is SEHNR and CDR2 is FQNEAQ (reference sequence). Trimming stripped 8 bases from V and 8 bases from J, with 9 bases between. CDR3: CASFQGEKLFF. CDR3 DNA: TGTGCCAGCTTCCAGGGGGAAAAACTGTTTTTT.